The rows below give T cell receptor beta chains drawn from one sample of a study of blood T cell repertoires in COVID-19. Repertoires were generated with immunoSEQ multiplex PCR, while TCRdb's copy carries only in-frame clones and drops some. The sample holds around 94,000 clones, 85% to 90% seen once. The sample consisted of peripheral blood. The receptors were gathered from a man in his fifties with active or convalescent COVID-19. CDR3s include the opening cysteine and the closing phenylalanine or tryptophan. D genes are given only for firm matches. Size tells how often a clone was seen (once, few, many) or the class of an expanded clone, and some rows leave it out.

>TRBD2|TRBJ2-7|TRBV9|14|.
CASSSGTTSYEQYF
TGTGCCAGCAGCTCCGGGACTACCTCCTACGAGCAGTACTTC
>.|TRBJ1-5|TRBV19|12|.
CASSFRGSPQHF
TGTGCCAGTAGTTTCAGAGGGTCGCCCCAGCATTTT
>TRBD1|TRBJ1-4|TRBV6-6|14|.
CASSHGQGHEKLFF
TGTGCCAGCAGTCATGGACAGGGACATGAAAAACTGTTTTTT
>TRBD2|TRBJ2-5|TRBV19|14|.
CASRDSGGRETQYF
TGTGCCAGTAGGGATAGCGGGGGTCGGGAGACCCAGTACTTC
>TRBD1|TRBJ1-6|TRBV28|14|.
CASTTGTGESPLHF
TGTGCCAGCACCACCGGGACAGGGGAATCACCCCTCCACTTT
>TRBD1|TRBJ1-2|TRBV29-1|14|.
CSAAAQGANYGYTF
TGCAGCGCCGCGGCGCAGGGGGCGAACTATGGCTACACCTTC
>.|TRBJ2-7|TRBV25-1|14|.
CASSSGTGHHEQYF
TGTGCCAGCTCCTCCGGAACAGGGCACCACGAGCAGTACTTC
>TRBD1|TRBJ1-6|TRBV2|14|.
CASSVRQGDSPLHF
TGTGCCAGCAGTGTGAGACAGGGGGATTCACCCCTCCACTTT
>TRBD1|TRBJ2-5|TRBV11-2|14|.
CASSLGQWGQTQYF
TGTGCCAGCAGCTTGGGACAGTGGGGTCAGACCCAGTACTTC
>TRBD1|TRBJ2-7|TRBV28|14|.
CASSRGQRPYEQYF
TGTGCCAGCAGCCGGGGACAGCGACCCTACGAGCAGTACTTC
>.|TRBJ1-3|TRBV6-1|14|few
CASSEHRSGNTIYF
TGTGCCAGCAGTGAACACAGGTCCGGAAACACCATATATTTT
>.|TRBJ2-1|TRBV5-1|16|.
CASSLGGGIGDNEQFF
TGCGCCAGCAGCTTAGGGGGTGGTATTGGGGACAATGAGCAGTTCTTC
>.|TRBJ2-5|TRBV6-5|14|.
CASSYNRGGETQYF
TGTGCCAGCAGTTACAATCGTGGCGGGGAGACCCAGTACTTC
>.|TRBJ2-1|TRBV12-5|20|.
CASGLVFWTGDDFSYNEQFF
TGTGCTAGTGGTTTGGTATTTTGGACGGGAGACGACTTCTCCTACAATGAGCAGTTCTTC
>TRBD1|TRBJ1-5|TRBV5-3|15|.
CARAQGRHRHQPQHF
TGTGCCAGAGCACAGGGGCGCCATAGACATCAGCCCCAGCATTTT
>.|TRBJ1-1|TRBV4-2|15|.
CASSLSPGQNTEAFF
TGTGCCAGCAGCCTATCACCGGGACAGAACACTGAAGCTTTCTTT
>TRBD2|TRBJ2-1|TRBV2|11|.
CASRELAEQFF
TGTGCCAGCAGGGAACTAGCGGAGCAGTTCTTC
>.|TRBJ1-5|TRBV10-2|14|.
CASSESTEDQPQHF
TGCGCCAGCAGTGAGTCTACGGAGGATCAGCCCCAGCATTTT
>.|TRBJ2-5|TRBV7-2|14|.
CASSRRGGQETQYF
TGTGCCAGCAGCCGGAGAGGGGGCCAAGAGACCCAGTACTTC
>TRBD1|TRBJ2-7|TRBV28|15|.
CASSSRDRGRWEQYF
TGTGCCAGCAGTTCCCGGGACAGGGGGCGTTGGGAGCAGTACTTC
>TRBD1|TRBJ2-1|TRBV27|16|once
CASSGQGERSYNEQFF
TGTGCCAGCAGTGGACAGGGGGAAAGGTCCTACAATGAGCAGTTCTTC
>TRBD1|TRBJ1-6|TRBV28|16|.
CASSFEGAAYNSPLHF
TGTGCCAGCAGTTTTGAGGGGGCCGCCTATAATTCACCCCTCCACTTT
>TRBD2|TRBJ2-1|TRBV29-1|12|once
CSHLAGGNEQFF
TGCAGCCACCTAGCGGGGGGCAATGAGCAGTTCTTC
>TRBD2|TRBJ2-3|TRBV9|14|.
CASSATSAGDTQYF
TGTGCCAGCAGCGCGACTAGCGCAGGAGATACGCAGTATTTT
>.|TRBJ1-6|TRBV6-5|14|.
CASSLASYNSPLHF
TGCGCCAGCAGTTTAGCCAGCTATAATTCACCCCTCCACTTT
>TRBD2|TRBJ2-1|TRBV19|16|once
CASTATPRLATNEQFF
TGTGCCAGTACCGCAACTCCCCGACTAGCGACCAATGAGCAGTTCTTC
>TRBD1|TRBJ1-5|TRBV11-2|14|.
CASSEQGGDQPQHF
TGTGCCAGCAGCGAACAGGGGGGGGATCAGCCCCAGCATTTT
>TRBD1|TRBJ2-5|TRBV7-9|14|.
CASSRTTGQETQYF
TGTGCCAGCAGCAGGACGACAGGGCAAGAGACCCAGTACTTC
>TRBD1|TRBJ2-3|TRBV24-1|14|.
CATTGDRGTDTQYF
TGTGCCACCACGGGGGACAGGGGCACAGATACGCAGTATTTT
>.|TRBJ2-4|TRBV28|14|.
CASTSGVPKNIQYF
TGTGCCAGCACGTCCGGGGTTCCAAAAAACATTCAGTACTTC
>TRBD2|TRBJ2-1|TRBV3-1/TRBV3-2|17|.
CASRPHVTSGVYNEQFF
TGTGCCAGCAGGCCGCACGTGACTAGCGGGGTTTACAATGAGCAGTTCTTC
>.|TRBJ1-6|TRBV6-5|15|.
CASSREPQGESPLHF
TGTGCCAGCAGCCGAGAGCCACAGGGTGAATCACCCCTCCACTTT